The 17 T cell receptor beta chains presented below share a single source sample, sequenced in a study of T cell changes during pregnancy in multiple sclerosis. Profiling relied on immunoSEQ multiplex PCR, and the TCRdb table lists in-frame clones only, not all of them. This table has about 39,000 clones, about 94% appearing once. Sequencing was performed on CD4+ T cells from peripheral blood mononuclear cells, taken after pregnancy. These receptors came from a female donor with multiple sclerosis, enrolled in a pregnancy study.

This chain uses TRBV11-2 with TRBJ1-6, with D possibly being TRBD1 (5 bases). V was shortened by 1 base and J by 15 bases, with 13 bases between the two germline ends. Germline values: CDR1 SGHAT, CDR2 FQNNGV. This CDR3 contains 13 residues. CDR3 protein: CASSLAAVRDLHF. CDR3 sequence (DNA): TGTGCCAGCAGCTTAGCCGCGGTCAGGGACCTCCACTTT.

This clone has only one observation. The rearrangement uses TRBV5-5 and TRBJ2-1; 7 bases align to TRBD1. V gave up 5 bases and J gave up 6 bases; unmatched junction bases: 2. The CDR3 consists of 12 residues. In germline, CDR1 is SGHKS, CDR2 YYEKEE (reference sequence). The CDR3 sequence is CASSYRGNEQFF. Written as DNA, the CDR3 is TGTGCCAGCAGTTACAGGGGCAATGAGCAGTTCTTC.

The rearrangement joins TRBV25-1 to TRBJ1-6; D call uncertain. V lost 3 bases and J 4 bases, leaving 10 bases between the germline ends. Germline values: CDR1 MGHDK, CDR2 SYGVNS. The CDR3 has 15 amino acids. The CDR3 sequence is CASSEAGVYNSPLHF. The CDR3 region has the DNA TGTGCCAGCAGTGAGGCAGGTGTTTATAATTCACCCCTCCACTTT. Variable domain in full (rest from reference TRBV25-1 and TRBJ1-6): EADIYQTPRYLVIGTGKKITLECSQTMGHDKMYWYQQDPGMELHLIHYSYGVNSTEKGDLSSESTVSRIRTEHFPLTLESARPSHTSQYLCASSEAGVYNSPLHFGNGTRLTVT.

The chain links TRBV19 to TRBJ2-7; TRBD1 matches at 11 bases. The germline gives CDR1 LNHDA, CDR2 SQIVND (reference sequence). V lost 5 bases, J lost 1 base, and 4 bases stayed unmatched. The length of the CDR3 is 15 residues. Written as DNA, the CDR3 is TGTGCCAGTAGTTCCGGGACAGGGGGGTCCTACGAGCAGTACTTC. It encodes CASSSGTGGSYEQYF.

This CDR3 is CASSLGQGTPIEGYF. In DNA, the CDR3 is TGCGCCAGCAGCTTGGGACAGGGGACTCCTATCGAAGGATACTTC. This chain uses TRBV5-1 with TRBJ2-7; 8 bases match TRBD1. V gave up 0 bases and J gave up 13 bases; unmatched junction bases: 15. Per germline, CDR1 SGHRS and CDR2 YFSETQ. This CDR3 has 15 amino acids.

The chain links TRBV10-2 to TRBJ1-4; no reliable D call. In germline, CDR1 is WSHSY, CDR2 SAAADI. V dropped 8 bases and J dropped 8 bases, with 9 bases sitting between them. The CDR3 is 11 residues long. The chain's CDR3 is CASQFGEKLFF. The CDR3 DNA is TGCGCCAGCCAGTTCGGGGAAAAACTGTTTTTT.

The V call is TRBV4-1, the J call TRBJ2-7; 8 bases fit TRBD1. The CDR3 is made up of 15 amino acids. J lost 4 bases, V lost 1 base, and 6 bases had no gene match. Germline V gene data show CDR1 as MGHRA and CDR2 as YSYEKL. The CDR3 sequence is CASSQVQGVGYEQYF. CDR3 DNA: TGCGCCAGCAGCCAAGTACAGGGGGTAGGATACGAGCAGTACTTC.

The chain couples TRBV9 to TRBJ1-3, with 9 nucleotides matching TRBD1. V lost 0 bases, J lost 4 bases, and 5 bases stayed unmatched. The CDR3 spans 16 residues. In germline, CDR1 is SGDLS, CDR2 YYNGEE. The CDR3 DNA is TGTGCCAGCAGCGTAGCCCCGGGACAGGGCGGAAACACCATATATTTT. Its protein is CASSVAPGQGGNTIYF.

The V and J genes are TRBV7-3 and TRBJ2-6; the D gene is possibly TRBD1 (7 bases). CDR3 length: 18 residues. From germline, CDR1 is SGHTA and CDR2 FQGTGA. V dropped 5 bases and J dropped 0 bases, with 17 bases sitting between them. CDR3 amino acids: CASSPGGHPRSGANVLTF. The CDR3 DNA sequence: TGTGCCAGCAGCCCAGGGGGGCACCCACGCTCTGGGGCCAACGTCCTGACTTTC. Combining the CDR3 with reference TRBV7-3 and TRBJ2-6 gives the whole variable domain GAGVSQTPSNKVTEKGKYVELRCDPISGHTALYWYRQSLGQGPEFLIYFQGTGAADDSGLPNDRFFAVRPEGSVSTLKIQRTERGDSAVYLCASSPGGHPRSGANVLTFGAGSRLTVL.

The chain couples TRBV5-1 to TRBJ1-2; maybe TRBD1 (5 bases). Germline CDR1 is SGHRS and CDR2 is YFSETQ. V lost 3 bases to trimming and J lost 4 bases, with 16 bases between them. This CDR3 is 15 amino acids long. CDR3: CASSSGSLGGYGYTF. The CDR3 DNA follows: TGCGCCAGCAGCTCAGGGTCCCTTGGTGGCTATGGCTACACCTTC.

This sequence joins TRBV5-5 and TRBJ2-5; 9 bases align to TRBD1. CDR1 is SGHKS and CDR2 is YYEKEE in the germline V gene (reference sequence). This CDR3 is 15 amino acids long. With V trimmed by 2 bases and J by 5 bases, 7 bases remained unmatched. CDR3 in DNA: TGTGCCAGCAGCTTCTTGCCAGGACAGGGGGAGACCCAGTACTTC. This translates into CASSFLPGQGETQYF.

The rearrangement joins TRBV10-3 to TRBJ2-2, with 9 bases identical to TRBD2. J gave up 7 bases and V 11 bases, and 17 bases lay outside the gene matches. The germline CDR1 and CDR2 sequences are ENHRY and SYGVKD. There are 16 residues in the CDR3. CDR3 residues: CAVRAGGRIVSGELFF. The CDR3 DNA follows: TGTGCCGTTCGAGCGGGGGGCCGTATCGTTAGCGGGGAGCTGTTTTTT.

This clone appeared a single time. The chain recombines TRBV7-9 with TRBJ2-1; D is unclear. The germline V gene has CDR1 SEHNR and CDR2 FQNEAQ (reference sequence). This CDR3 is 18 amino acids long. The germline V and J ends were trimmed by 1 base and 6 bases, with 22 bases remaining between them. For the CDR3, the DNA is TGTGCCAGCAGCTTAGAAAGAAAACTGTCTCTATTCTCCAATGAGCAGTTCTTC. Protein sequence: CASSLERKLSLFSNEQFF.

The V call is TRBV5-4, the J call TRBJ1-4; tentatively, D is TRBD1 (5 bases). CDR3 length equals 14 residues. Trimming pared 3 bases from V and 3 bases from J, leaving 9 bases between. CDR1 and CDR2 from the germline V gene are SGHNT and YYREEE (reference sequence). The CDR3 region has the DNA TGTGCCAGCAGCTCCAGGGCGGCTAATGAAAAACTGTTTTTT. Translated: CASSSRAANEKLFF.

V and J are TRBV19 and TRBJ2-1; 8 positions agree with TRBD1. After removal of 9 bases from V and 6 bases from J, the junction contained 7 bases not matched to a gene. The germline CDR1 and CDR2 sequences are LNHDA and SQIVND (reference sequence). The CDR3 has 13 amino acids. The DNA for the CDR3 is TGTGCCAGCCAGGGGGCCAGGGGCAATGAGCAGTTCTTC. Protein: CASQGARGNEQFF.

The gene calls are TRBV11-2 and TRBJ1-1; no clear D gene. Germline-derived CDR1 and CDR2 are SGHAT and FQNNGV. The CDR3 spans 12 residues. The V and J ends lost 5 bases and 3 bases respectively, with 7 bases between them. Here the CDR3 reads CASSPEDTEAFF. The CDR3 DNA reads TGTGCCAGCAGCCCGGAGGACACTGAAGCTTTCTTT.

This chain uses TRBV6-5 with TRBJ2-3; 7 bases agree with TRBD1. The CDR3 extends over 14 amino acids. V shed 2 bases, J shed 6 bases, and the junction held 5 bases outside the gene matches. From germline, CDR1 is MNHEY and CDR2 SVGAGI. CDR3 in DNA: TGTGCCAGCAGTTACGACAGGGTGACCGATACGCAGTATTTT. This gives the protein CASSYDRVTDTQYF.